These 25 T cell receptor beta chains share one sample of origin, sequenced in a study of cytomegalovirus exposure and HLA in healthy donors. Vbeta (60) and Jbeta (13) primers were used in the PCR. The protocol was immunoSEQ multiplex PCR, while the TCRdb copy is restricted to in-frame clones and leaves out a portion. The data hold around 150,000 clones, with approximately 83% observed a single time. The sample taken for sequencing was PBMCs. These receptor sequences come from a man aged 35 to 55 in good health and CMV-seronegative.

This clone came up once. The chain has TRBV30 and TRBJ2-3, with D possibly TRBD1 on 6 matching bases. The CDR3 runs 15 residues. CDR1 is GTSNPN, CDR2 SVGIG, per germline (reference sequence). V lost 2 bases, J lost 4 bases, and 16 bases lay in between. The CDR3 sequence: CAWSPGGRQADTQYF. The CDR3, as DNA: TGTGCCTGGAGTCCTGGGGGCCGTCAAGCAGATACGCAGTATTTT.

This clone has only a few counts. V gene TRBV7-9 combines with J gene TRBJ2-5; 8 nucleotides agree with TRBD1. The J call may be mistaken, given a closer DNA end match to TRBJ2-7. The CDR3 has 13 amino acids. Germline loops: CDR1 SEHNR, CDR2 FQNEAQ (reference sequence). CDR3 nucleotides: TGTGCCAGCAGCCGGACAGGGTCCTACGAGCAGTACTTC. Its protein is CASSRTGSYEQYF.

The chain employs TRBV28 and TRBJ2-3, with D perhaps matching TRBD2 (7 bases). Deletions cut 5 bases from V and 3 bases from J, with 12 bases between. Germline V gives CDR1 MDHEN, CDR2 SYDVKM. This CDR3 contains 14 residues. The CDR3 reads CASSGGARTDTQYF. Written as DNA, the CDR3 is TGTGCCAGCAGTGGGGGGGCCCGGACAGATACGCAGTATTTT.

This clone was detected a few times. The junction and the germline gene differ at one end; a read error may be behind it. The chain employs TRBV7-2 and TRBJ2-5; 9 positions match TRBD2. Looked up from germline, CDR1 is SGHTA and CDR2 is FQGNSA. This CDR3 has 13 residues. Written as DNA, the CDR3 is TGTGCCAGCAGCATAGCGGGAGTGGAGACCCAGTACTTC. Protein sequence: CASSIAGVETQYF. The full variable domain, rest sourced from reference TRBV7-2 and TRBJ2-5, is GAGVSQSPSNKVTEKGKDVELRCDPISGHTALYWYRQSLGQGLEFLIYFQGNSAPDKSGLPSDRFSAERTGGSVSTLTIQRTQQEDSAVYLCASSIAGVETQYFGPGTRLLVL.

This rearrangement joins TRBV15 to TRBJ2-2, with TRBD2 matching 12 bases. This CDR3 has 17 residues. The V segment lost 3 bases and the J segment 1 base; nucleotides outside the gene matches: 3. Germline-derived CDR1 and CDR2 are LNHNV and YYDKDF (reference sequence). DNA of the CDR3: TGTGCCACCAGCAGGACTAGCGGGGGCCTGAACACCGGGGAGCTGTTTTTT. This codes for CATSRTSGGLNTGELFF.

CDR3 bases: TGTGCCACGGGACAGTCGAACACTGAAGCTTTCTTT. This translates into CATGQSNTEAFF. This chain connects TRBV18 to TRBJ1-1; 7 bases are a match to TRBD1. The CDR3 contains 12 residues. In germline, CDR1 is KGHSH, CDR2 LQKENI. V lost 10 bases, J lost 1 base, and 3 bases stayed unmatched. The full variable domain, rest sourced from reference TRBV18 and TRBJ1-1, is NAGVMQNPRHLVRRRGQEARLRCSPMKGHSHVYWYRQLPEEGLKFMVYLQKENIIDESGMPKERFSAEFPKEGPSILRIQQVVRGDSAAYFCATGQSNTEAFFGQGTRLTVV.

J is TRBJ1-2 and V is TRBV11-2; D gene unclear. The CDR3 contains 12 residues. The V gene's germline CDR1 is SGHAT and CDR2 FQNNGV. The V end was cut by 1 base, the J end by 6 bases, with 6 bases between. CDR3 region: CASSLVADGYTF. CDR3 DNA: TGTGCCAGCAGCTTAGTTGCAGATGGCTACACCTTC.

Only one count was recorded for this clone. V and J are TRBV7-9 and TRBJ2-3; the match to TRBD2 covers 11 bases. The trim removed 6 bases at V and 7 bases at J, leaving 21 bases unmatched. Germline V gene data show CDR1 as SEHNR and CDR2 as FQNEAQ (reference sequence). CDR3 length equals 19 residues. The chain's CDR3 is CASRTLLEASGRSLNTQYF. The CDR3 DNA reads as TGTGCCAGCAGGACCCTCCTGGAGGCTAGCGGGAGGTCCCTGAATACGCAGTATTTT.

The rearrangement links TRBV6-5 to TRBJ2-2; D perhaps matches TRBD2 (6 bases). The CDR3 totals 15 residues. The germline CDR1 and CDR2 sequences are MNHEY and SVGAGI. The V end was cut by 10 bases, the J end by 4 bases, with 19 bases between. DNA for the CDR3: TGTGCCATAGGGGATCAGGGAGGCGGCACCGGGGAGCTGTTTTTT. It codes for CAIGDQGGGTGELFF.

The chain's CDR3 is CASSQDLGAGGDTQYF. In DNA, the CDR3 is TGTGCCAGCAGCCAAGATCTGGGAGCGGGGGGAGATACGCAGTATTTT. The rearrangement joins TRBV4-2 to TRBJ2-3; 9 nucleotides align to TRBD2. Trimming removed 0 bases from V and 5 bases from J; junction bases left unmatched: 6. The CDR3 runs to 16 residues. Germline assignment: CDR1 LGHNA and CDR2 YNFKEQ.

The rearrangement uses TRBV15 and TRBJ2-3; D is perhaps TRBD2 (6 bases). The V and J ends lost 1 base and 5 bases respectively, with 19 bases between them. This CDR3 contains 17 residues. CDR1 is LNHNV, CDR2 YYDKDF, per germline (reference sequence). CDR3 loop: CATSRVNPIGSEDTQYF. CDR3 nucleotides: TGTGCCACCAGCAGAGTCAACCCCATCGGGAGTGAAGATACGCAGTATTTT.

This clone was seen just once. This chain uses TRBV9 with TRBJ2-5, with D perhaps matching TRBD2 (7 bases). Germline V gives CDR1 SGDLS, CDR2 YYNGEE. V was cut by 0 bases and J by 4 bases, with 10 bases left in between. The CDR3 consists of 14 residues. The CDR3 DNA reads TGTGCCAGCAGCGTAGACAGGGAGGGAGAGACCCAGTACTTC. It translates to CASSVDREGETQYF.

The chain uses TRBV7-9 and TRBJ2-3; no reliable D call. CDR1 SEHNR and CDR2 FQNEAQ come from the germline V gene (reference sequence). The CDR3 is made up of 16 amino acids. V lost 1 base and J 2 bases, leaving 13 bases between the germline ends. This CDR3 is CASSLVRSGNTDTQYF. CDR3 DNA sequence: TGTGCCAGCAGCTTAGTTCGAAGTGGCAACACAGATACGCAGTATTTT.

This clone was recorded only once. The chain recombines TRBV6-5 with TRBJ1-2, with D unclear. This CDR3 is 11 amino acids long. The germline gives CDR1 MNHEY, CDR2 SVGAGI. V was trimmed by 4 bases and J by 2 bases, leaving 2 bases between them. CDR3 bases: TGTGCCAGCAGTTCAAACTATGGCTACACCTTC. Its translation: CASSSNYGYTF.

This chain uses TRBV5-6 with TRBJ2-7; D is perhaps TRBD1 (5 bases). CDR3 size: 16 residues. Per germline, CDR1 SGHDT and CDR2 YYEEEE. Trimming stripped 3 bases from V and 3 bases from J, with 19 bases between. CDR3 nucleotide sequence: TGTGCCAGCAGCTCAACGACAGCTAATATCCTCTACGAGCAGTACTTC. It specifies CASSSTTANILYEQYF. Variable domain in full (rest from reference TRBV5-6 and TRBJ2-7): DAGVTQSPTHLIKTRGQQVTLRCSPKSGHDTVSWYQQALGQGPQFIFQYYEEEERQRGNFPDRFSGHQFPNYSSELNVNALLLGDSALYLCASSSTTANILYEQYFGPGTRLTVT.

J is TRBJ2-7 and V is TRBV30; 8 nucleotides align to TRBD1. Looked up from germline, CDR1 is GTSNPN and CDR2 is SVGIG (reference sequence). V lost 2 bases and J lost 0; bases outside the gene matches: 9. The CDR3 spans 16 residues. Here the CDR3 DNA reads TGTGCCTGGAGTTATCCAAGGACAGGGAGCTCCTACGAGCAGTACTTC. The encoded protein is CAWSYPRTGSSYEQYF.

This rearrangement joins TRBV6-5 to TRBJ2-7; 8 bases fit TRBD2. The germline V gene has CDR1 MNHEY and CDR2 SVGAGI. The CDR3 is 15 residues long. Germline trimming cut 2 bases from V and 3 bases from J; bases unmatched to any gene: 6. For the CDR3, the DNA is TGTGCCAGCAGTTACCCAAGCGGGAGCGGCTACGAGCAGTACTTC. Protein sequence: CASSYPSGSGYEQYF.

The CDR3 spells CASSLVTSPQVEAFF. The DNA for the CDR3 is TGTGCCAGCAGCTTAGTCACTTCCCCACAGGTTGAAGCTTTCTTT. The chain is built from TRBV11-2 and TRBJ1-1; weak D call: TRBD1 (5 bases). V gave up 1 base and J gave up 7 bases, with 16 bases separating them. The CDR3 contains 15 residues. Germline V gene lookup returns CDR1 SGHAT and CDR2 FQNNGV.

The V call is TRBV5-1, the J call TRBJ2-2; 9 bases line up with TRBD1. This CDR3 comprises 17 residues. Per germline, CDR1 SGHRS and CDR2 YFSETQ. With 0 bases clipped from V and 3 bases from J, the junction kept 6 bases outside the gene matches. DNA for the CDR3: TGCGCCAGCAGCTTGGGAAGACAGGGGGGGTACACCGGGGAGCTGTTTTTT. Protein sequence: CASSLGRQGGYTGELFF.

The sample holds a few counts of this clone. The chain couples TRBV2 to TRBJ2-7; D is perhaps TRBD2 (5 bases). Looked up from germline, CDR1 is SNHLY and CDR2 is FYNNEI. This CDR3 is built from 12 residues. V was trimmed by 6 bases and J by 7 bases, leaving 13 bases between them. CDR3 amino acids: CASRDLGREQYF. The DNA of the CDR3 is TGTGCCAGCAGGGACTTGGGCCGGGAGCAGTACTTC.

The chain joins TRBV4-3 to TRBJ1-1, with D hard to call. CDR1 LGHNA and CDR2 YSLEER come from the germline V gene. This CDR3 contains 14 residues. Trimming pared 3 bases from V and 1 base from J, leaving 9 bases between. The CDR3 spells CASSQTNRNTEAFF. The CDR3, as DNA: TGCGCCAGCAGCCAGACAAATCGGAACACTGAAGCTTTCTTT.

This clone was seen a single time. The rearrangement uses TRBV25-1 and TRBJ1-4; a possible D gene is TRBD1 (5 bases). Trimming took 2 bases from V and 8 from J, leaving 21 bases between them. Germline V CDR1 and CDR2: MGHDK, SYGVNS. CDR3 size: 17 residues. Written as DNA, the CDR3 is TGTGCCAGCAGTGAAATCCAGGGATTCCGGGTCAAAGAAAAACTGTTTTTT. This translates into CASSEIQGFRVKEKLFF.

The chain recombines TRBV11-3 with TRBJ2-4; no firm D call. From germline, CDR1 is SGHNT and CDR2 YENEEA. The CDR3 spans 13 residues. V lost 0 bases to trimming and J lost 8 bases, with 8 bases between them. DNA for the CDR3: TGTGCCAGCAGCTTAGACAGGATTGACATTCAGTACTTC. Protein sequence: CASSLDRIDIQYF.

The table lists this clone with a few counts. The J gene is TRBJ2-3, the V gene TRBV6-5; 7 nucleotides align to TRBD1. Germline V gives CDR1 MNHEY, CDR2 SVGAGI. V shed 4 bases and J 6 bases; nucleotides not matched to a gene: 10. The CDR3 loop spans 15 amino acids. The CDR3: CASSLTGQVSDTQYF. CDR3 in DNA: TGTGCCAGCAGTTTGACAGGGCAAGTATCCGATACGCAGTATTTT.

V is TRBV19 and J is TRBJ1-1; 8 bases fit TRBD1. Germline assignment: CDR1 LNHDA and CDR2 SQIVND (reference sequence). The CDR3 totals 14 residues. CDR3 sequence: CVSTRQGMITEAFF. DNA for the CDR3: TGTGTCAGCACCCGACAGGGGATGATCACTGAAGCTTTCTTT.